These 30 T cell receptor beta chains were all obtained from the same sample, sequenced in a study of T cell clonality in common variable immunodeficiency (dated by TCRdb to the mid-2010s). Study-level results and caveats: CVID TCRbeta sequences reportedly showed fewer deletions and N-nucleotide insertions and lacked highly modified clones with 13 or more V deletions.

Preparation of the library involved the immunoSEQ multiplex PCR assay. TCRdb obtained this table from immuneACCESS and retained in-frame rearrangements with V and J assigned. These tables miss some clones; where compared with another copy, unresolved V genes account for less than half of the shortfall, and the remainder is unexplained. This sample holds about 42,000 clones in total, without any singletons. 6% of the sample goes to the ten largest clones. Their cognate antigens are unknown. The specimen sequenced was peripheral blood mononuclear cells. These receptors were obtained from a human donor with common variable immunodeficiency.

On this clone: Read coverage stops 3 residues before the CDR3 terminus; the germline J gene supplies the remainder. The genes are TRBV20-1 and TRBJ2-7, with a weak D call TRBD1 (7 bases). In germline, CDR1 is DFQATT, CDR2 SNEGSKA (reference sequence). V was clipped by 5 bases and J by 5 bases, with 19 bases between them. There are 14 residues in the CDR3. The CDR3 DNA, read in part, is TGCAGTGCTGACTCCGTGGAGGGGGCGCACGAG. Protein: CSADSVEGAHE. The CDR3 as a whole reads CSADSVEGAHEQYF.

As regards this clone: The read ends 3 residues early relative to the CDR3; the germline J gene fills the gap. The V gene is TRBV2, the J gene TRBJ1-2; D is unclear. Germline-derived CDR1 and CDR2 are SNHLY and FYNNEI. This CDR3 is built from 11 residues. The V end was cut by 4 bases, the J end by 7 bases, with 7 bases between. The CDR3: CASSAVVGYTF. The CDR3 DNA, read in part, is TGTGCCAGCAGTGCGGTCGTTGGC.

This clone came up a few times. The sequenced fragment ends 3 residues before the CDR3 boundary, so the rest is inferred from the germline J gene. The J gene is TRBJ2-1, the V gene TRBV19, with TRBD1 as a possible D gene (5 bases). Germline V gene sequence: CDR1 LNHDA, CDR2 SQIVND (reference sequence). V was clipped by 3 bases and J by 6 bases, with 6 bases between them. The CDR3 has 12 amino acids. CDR3 in amino acids: CASSIQGNEQFF. CDR3 DNA, as far as it was read: TGTGCCAGTAGTATCCAGGGCAATGAG.

There are many counts of this clone. The read terminates 3 residues ahead of where the CDR3 ends, so the germline J gene completes it. The rearrangement uses TRBV5-1 and TRBJ1-5; 11 bases are a match to TRBD1. V shed 4 bases, J shed 2 bases, and the junction held 5 bases outside the gene matches. Germline CDR1 and CDR2: SGHRS and YFSETQ. This CDR3 region has 16 residues. CDR3 sequence: CASSPGQGAGNQPQHF. CDR3 DNA, as far as it was read: TGCGCCAGCAGCCCCGGACAGGGGGCAGGCAATCAGCCC. Combining the CDR3 with reference TRBV5-1 and TRBJ1-5 gives the whole variable domain KAGVTQTPRYLIKTRGQQVTLSCSPISGHRSVSWYQQTPGQGLQFLFEYFSETQRNKGNFPGRFSGRQFSNSRSEMNVSTLELGDSALYLCASSPGQGAGNQPQHFGDGTRLSIL.

This clone was observed a few times. The DNA ends 3 residues before the CDR3 does, and the rest of the CDR3 is filled in from the germline J gene. The V gene is TRBV18, the J gene TRBJ1-6; TRBD1 matches 12 bases. V was pared by 3 bases and J by 7 bases, with 10 bases of the junction left unmatched. The V gene's germline CDR1 is KGHSH and CDR2 LQKENI. The CDR3 length is 18 residues. CDR3 protein: CASSPGQGAWRANSPLHF. Partial CDR3 DNA: TGTGCCAGCTCACCGGGACAGGGGGCATGGCGTGCGAATTCACCC.

On this clone itself: The read finishes 3 residues shy of the CDR3 end, and the germline J gene is used to complete it. The rearrangement joins TRBV7-3 to TRBJ2-2, with TRBD2 matching 7 bases. CDR1 is SGHTA and CDR2 is FQGTGA in the germline V gene. The junction had 9 bases not matched to a gene; V was cut back by 0 bases and J by 5 bases. The CDR3 is 17 residues long. The CDR3 DNA, read in part, is TGTGCCAGCAGCTTAACCCCGGCGGGAGCTAGGACCGGGGAG. Its protein product is CASSLTPAGARTGE. The CDR3 reads in full as CASSLTPAGARTGELFF.

This clone has at least ten counts. Coverage ceases 3 residues before the CDR3 finishes, and the germline J gene fills in the end. The rearrangement links TRBV14 to TRBJ1-6, with TRBD1 as a possible D gene (5 bases). Germline V gene sequence: CDR1 SGHDN, CDR2 FVKESK. This CDR3 region has 14 residues. CDR3 DNA, as far as it was read: TGTGCCAGCAGCCAAGGGGGGGGGTTTCACCCC. Translating it yields CASSQGGGFHP. The entire CDR3 protein is CASSQGGGFHPLHF. Complete variable domain (other parts from reference TRBV14 and TRBJ1-6): EAGVTQFPSHSVIEKGQTVTLRCDPISGHDNLYWYRRVMGKEIKFLLHFVKESKQDESGMPNNRFLAERTGGTYSTLKVQPAELEDSGVYFCASSQGGGFHPLHFGNGTRLTVT.

About this clone: The sequence runs out 3 residues before the end of the CDR3; the remainder is reconstructed from the germline J gene. The chain joins TRBV29-1 to TRBJ2-7, with D uncertain. V was trimmed by 4 bases and J by 5 bases, leaving 9 bases between them. The CDR3 runs to 11 residues. Germline CDR1 is SQVTM and CDR2 is ANQGSEA. CDR3 residues: CSVVTLNEQYF. The sequenced CDR3 bases are TGCAGCGTTGTGACTCTTAACGAG.

This clone came up many times. Read sequence stops 3 residues before the CDR3 end, and the germline J gene provides the missing end. This sequence joins TRBV29-1 and TRBJ1-2, with 7 bases lining up with TRBD1. Losses at the gene ends were 6 bases for V and 4 bases for J; bases not matched to a gene: 8. In germline, CDR1 is SQVTM, CDR2 ANQGSEA. This CDR3 contains 13 residues. The sequenced part of the CDR3 DNA is TGCAGCGTATTCGGACAGGAGAGCTATGGC. Translation: CSVFGQESYG. In full, the CDR3 reads CSVFGQESYGYTF. The full variable domain, in which reference TRBV29-1 and TRBJ1-2 provide the parts outside the CDR3, is SAVISQKPSRDICQRGTSLTIQCQVDSQVTMMFWYRQQPGQSLTLIATANQGSEATYESGFVIDKFPISRPNLTFSTLTVSNMSPEDSSIYLCSVFGQESYGYTFGSGTRLTVV.

Concerning this clone: Mismatch with germline at one junction end may stem from a read error. The CDR3 bases that were read are TGTGCCAGCTGTGAAGCGATAGACGGGGGGGATCAGACC. Its protein product is CASCEAIDGGDQT. The entire CDR3 sequence reads CASCEAIDGGDQTQYF. The chain uses TRBV2 and TRBJ2-5; TRBD2 aligns across 8 bases. From the germline J gene comes the end of the CDR3, since the read stops 3 residues before it. Germline V CDR1 and CDR2: SNHLY, FYNNEI. The CDR3 covers 16 residues.

To note about this clone: The read ends 3 residues before the CDR3 terminus; that terminus is restored from the germline J gene. This sequence joins TRBV5-8 and TRBJ2-7; the match to TRBD1 covers 8 bases. Trimming at V came to 4 bases and at J to 5 bases, leaving 8 bases not matched to a gene. Germline V gene lookup returns CDR1 SGHTS and CDR2 YDEGEE. This CDR3 has 14 residues. The part of the CDR3 DNA that was read is TGTGCCAGCAGCACTGACAGGGGTACGGACGAG. Translation gives CASSTDRGTDE. The whole CDR3 region reads CASSTDRGTDEQYF.

This clone was seen a few times. The read terminates 3 residues ahead of where the CDR3 ends, so the germline J gene completes it. The chain uses TRBV5-6 and TRBJ2-7, with D possibly matching TRBD1 (6 bases). From germline, CDR1 is SGHDT and CDR2 YYEEEE. This CDR3 contains 14 residues. Between the trimmed V and J ends, which lost 5 bases and 0 bases, there was a span of 12 bases. CDR3 protein: CASRQGPNSYEQYF. Partial CDR3 DNA: TGTGCCAGCAGACAGGGCCCCAACTCCTACGAG.

This clone was counted only a few times. The read comes to an end 3 residues before the CDR3 does, leaving the germline J gene to fill in the end. The chain employs TRBV2 and TRBJ2-2; D remains unclear. Germline loops: CDR1 SNHLY, CDR2 FYNNEI. This CDR3 is built from 13 residues. Trimming took 7 bases from V and 5 from J, leaving 11 bases between them. The part of the CDR3 DNA that was read is TGTGCCAGCACCATCGAAGGGACCGGGGAG. Translation gives CASTIEGTGE. The entire CDR3 sequence reads CASTIEGTGELFF.

On this clone itself: With the read ending 3 residues before the CDR3 end, the germline J gene is used to fill in that end. This rearrangement joins TRBV19 to TRBJ2-3; TRBD2 matches at 8 bases. Germline lookup yields CDR1 LNHDA and CDR2 SQIVND (reference sequence). The CDR3 is 16 amino acids. Unmatched junction bases numbered 14, after V lost 6 bases and J lost 6 bases. Partial CDR3 DNA: TGTGCCAGTAGCATGACCCGGGGGGGATTAAGGGATACG. It specifies CASSMTRGGLRDT. From start to end, the CDR3 is CASSMTRGGLRDTQYF.

This clone was observed a few times. The sequence runs out 3 residues before the end of the CDR3; the remainder is reconstructed from the germline J gene. The V gene is TRBV13, the J gene TRBJ2-3; D remains unclear. Looked up from germline, CDR1 is PRHDT and CDR2 is FYEKMQ (reference sequence). This CDR3 has 17 amino acids. V was trimmed by 0 bases and J by 4 bases, leaving 17 bases between them. The part of the CDR3 DNA that was read is TGTGCCAGCAGCTTAGGCAACAACATCCGCGGAGCAGATACG. Amino acids: CASSLGNNIRGADT. The full CDR3 protein is CASSLGNNIRGADTQYF.

This clone was picked up many times. Read data end 3 residues before the CDR3 end; the end is taken from the germline J gene. The chain has TRBV18 and TRBJ2-5; D not certain. CDR3 size: 13 residues. Germline V gene data show CDR1 as KGHSH and CDR2 as LQKENI. The V gene lost 10 bases and the J gene lost 2 bases, with 14 bases spanning the gap. This chain's CDR3 is CATAPSLQETQYF. Partial CDR3 DNA: TGTGCCACCGCACCGAGCCTACAAGAGACC.

There are a few counts of this clone. The sequenced fragment ends 3 residues before the CDR3 boundary, so the rest is inferred from the germline J gene. This chain uses TRBV20-1 with TRBJ2-7; 7 bases are shared with TRBD1. This CDR3 has 15 residues. The J segment lost 5 bases and the V segment lost 6 bases, leaving 16 bases of the junction unmatched. Germline V gene data show CDR1 as DFQATT and CDR2 as SNEGSKA (reference sequence). CDR3 in amino acids: CSATIATGTGDEQYF. CDR3 DNA (partial): TGCAGTGCCACCATAGCAACCGGAACAGGGGACGAG.

This clone occurred a few times. Sequencing ends 3 residues short of the CDR3 end; the germline J gene provides the rest. The chain links TRBV7-9 to TRBJ2-2; D unclear. Per the germline V gene, CDR1 is SEHNR and CDR2 is FQNEAQ (reference sequence). V lost 1 base to trimming and J lost 0 bases, with 3 bases between them. There are 14 residues in the CDR3. The chain's CDR3 is CASSLDTNTGELFF. Incomplete CDR3 DNA: TGTGCCAGCAGCTTAGACACGAACACCGGGGAG.

This clone appeared a few times. Read sequence stops 3 residues before the CDR3 end, and the germline J gene provides the missing end. The chain combines TRBV2 with TRBJ2-7, with 9 bases fitting TRBD1. Trimming cost V 6 bases and J 3 bases; bases outside gene matches: 6. The CDR3 is 14 residues long. The V gene's germline CDR1 is SNHLY and CDR2 FYNNEI. The part of the CDR3 DNA that was read is TGTGCCAGCAGCCCGGGACAGGGAATCTACGAG. This sequence encodes CASSPGQGIYE. The full CDR3 protein reads CASSPGQGIYEQYF.

A remark on this clone: The CDR3 end falls 3 residues outside the read, so it is completed with the germline J gene. This chain joins TRBV6-1 and TRBJ1-5; D perhaps matches TRBD1 (5 bases). The V and J ends lost 3 bases and 7 bases respectively, with 13 bases between them. This CDR3 is 14 amino acids long. Germline CDR1 is MNHNS and CDR2 is SASEGT. CDR3 sequence reads: CASSDRVVGQPQHF. The sequenced part of the CDR3 DNA is TGTGCCAGCAGTGACAGGGTAGTAGGGCAGCCC.

This clone was counted only a few times. Compared with germline, one end of the junction differs, possibly owing to a read error. The read stops 3 residues short of the end of the CDR3; the missing end is completed from the germline J gene. The chain carries TRBV7-9 and TRBJ2-7; TRBD2 might be the D (6 bases). This CDR3 has 12 amino acids. Germline loops: CDR1 SEHNR, CDR2 FQNEAQ (reference sequence). Incomplete CDR3 DNA: TGTTCCAGCAGCAGGGACTTCTACGAG. It encodes CSSSRDFYE. The whole CDR3 reads CSSSRDFYEQYF.

A few counts support this clone. The sequence runs out 3 residues before the end of the CDR3; the remainder is reconstructed from the germline J gene. This chain uses TRBV30 with TRBJ1-5; possibly TRBD1 for D (5 bases). This CDR3 region has 16 residues. Germline CDR1 and CDR2: GTSNPN and SVGIG (reference sequence). The ends were cut back, 0 bases at V and 0 bases at J, with 12 bases in the middle. The CDR3 protein is CAWSVKGRVSNQPQHF. Partial CDR3 DNA: TGTGCCTGGAGTGTAAAGGGCAGGGTTAGCAATCAGCCC.

At least ten counts were recorded for this clone. The read gets to within 3 residues of the CDR3 end, and the germline J gene fills in the rest. This chain joins TRBV30 and TRBJ1-6; D remains ambiguous. This CDR3 has 15 residues. Germline lookup yields CDR1 GTSNPN and CDR2 SVGIG (reference sequence). The CDR3 reads CAWSVVTLVRSPLHF. CDR3 bases read: TGTGCCTGGAGTGTAGTTACCCTAGTCCGATCTCCC.

This clone has only a few counts. The read terminates 3 residues ahead of where the CDR3 ends, so the germline J gene completes it. The J gene is TRBJ1-3, the V gene TRBV30; TRBD1 aligns across 9 bases. Germline trimming cut 4 bases from V and 4 bases from J; bases unmatched to any gene: 5. Germline V gene data show CDR1 as GTSNPN and CDR2 as SVGIG (reference sequence). This CDR3 is 14 amino acids long. The covered CDR3 bases are TGTGCCTGGACTGGGACAGGGCTAGGAAACACC. Translating it yields CAWTGTGLGNT. The complete CDR3 sequence is CAWTGTGLGNTIYF.

This clone has at least ten counts. The read finishes 3 residues shy of the CDR3 end, and the germline J gene is used to complete it. The chain joins TRBV29-1 to TRBJ2-1, with TRBD2 matching over 8 bases. The J segment lost 2 bases and the V segment lost 6 bases, leaving 12 bases of the junction unmatched. This CDR3 comprises 16 residues. Germline CDR1 and CDR2: SQVTM and ANQGSEA. Partial CDR3 DNA: TGCAGCGTCCTGACTCGAACGGGAGGGGCCTACAATGAG. It is translated as CSVLTRTGGAYNE. Given in full, the CDR3 is CSVLTRTGGAYNEQFF.

This clone showed up many times. Read sequence stops 3 residues before the CDR3 end, and the germline J gene provides the missing end. The chain has TRBV19 and TRBJ1-1, with 8 bases fitting TRBD1. The CDR3 runs 14 residues. The germline V gene has CDR1 LNHDA and CDR2 SQIVND (reference sequence). J gave up 4 bases and V 7 bases, and 8 bases lay outside the gene matches. The CDR3 loop reads CASTTTGVGTEAFF. Incomplete CDR3 DNA: TGTGCCAGTACCACGACAGGGGTAGGCACTGAA.

On this clone itself: The read ends 3 residues shy of where the CDR3 ends; the end is completed using the germline J gene. This sequence joins TRBV18 and TRBJ1-6; TRBD1 aligns across 7 bases. The CDR3 runs to 14 residues. With 4 bases clipped from V and 4 bases from J, the junction kept 1 base outside the gene matches. Germline V gene sequence: CDR1 KGHSH, CDR2 LQKENI. This chain's CDR3 is CASSRDSYNSPLHF. Incomplete CDR3 DNA: TGTGCCAGCTCACGGGACAGTTATAATTCACCC.

This clone was counted ten times or more. With the read ending 3 residues before the CDR3 end, the germline J gene is used to fill in that end. This sequence joins TRBV19 and TRBJ1-2; 7 nucleotides match TRBD1. The CDR3 sequence is 14 residues long. Per germline, CDR1 LNHDA and CDR2 SQIVND (reference sequence). Incomplete CDR3 DNA: TGTGCCAGTAGTATAGATGTACAGGGGAACGGC. It yields the protein CASSIDVQGNG. The full CDR3 protein reads CASSIDVQGNGYTF.

In this sample, this clone turned up a few times. The read halts 3 residues ahead of the CDR3 end, with the missing end drawn from the germline J gene. This chain links TRBV18 with TRBJ2-3, with D maybe TRBD1 (7 bases). The CDR3 sequence is 16 residues long. The V and J ends lost 6 bases and 0 bases respectively, with 16 bases between them. The germline gives CDR1 KGHSH, CDR2 LQKENI. The CDR3 region is CASSYQGGLSTDTQYF. CDR3 DNA, as far as it was read: TGTGCCAGCTCCTACCAGGGGGGACTTAGCACAGATACG.

CDR3 DNA (partial): TGCGCCAGCAGCTTGGAGGCCAGGGTAGGTGGAGAGACC. Protein sequence: CASSLEARVGGET. The CDR3 in its entirety is CASSLEARVGGETQYF. The rearrangement uses TRBV5-1 and TRBJ2-5; D may be TRBD1 (5 bases). Read data end 3 residues before the CDR3 end; the end is taken from the germline J gene. With 0 bases removed from V and 4 bases from J, the gap between germline ends came to 16 bases. This CDR3 has 16 residues. Germline values: CDR1 SGHRS, CDR2 YFSETQ.